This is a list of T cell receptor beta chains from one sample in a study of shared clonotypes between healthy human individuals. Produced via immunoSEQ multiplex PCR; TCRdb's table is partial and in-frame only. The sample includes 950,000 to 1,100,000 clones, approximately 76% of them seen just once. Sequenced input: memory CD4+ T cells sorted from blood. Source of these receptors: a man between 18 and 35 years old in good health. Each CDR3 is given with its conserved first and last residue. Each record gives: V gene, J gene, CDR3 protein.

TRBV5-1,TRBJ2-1,CASSRSGREYNEQFF
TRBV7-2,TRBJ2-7,CASSPTAGAEQYF
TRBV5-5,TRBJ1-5,CASSKGTGGDGRNQPQHF
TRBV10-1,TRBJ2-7,CASSEDPGNSYEQYF
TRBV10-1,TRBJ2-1,CASRSDRYNEQFF
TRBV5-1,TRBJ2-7,CASSRGPAYEQYF
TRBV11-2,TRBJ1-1,CASSLDQSWTEAFF
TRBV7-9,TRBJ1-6,CASSAVGVSPLHF
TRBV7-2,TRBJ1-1,CASTLMDREGTEAFF
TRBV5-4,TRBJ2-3,CASSHALAGGPTDTQYF
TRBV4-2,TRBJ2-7,CASSQGIAGGPNEQYF
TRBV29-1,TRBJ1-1,CSVVAGVDSRAFF
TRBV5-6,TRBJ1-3,CASSLGRLSGNTIYF
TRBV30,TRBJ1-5,CAWSAGDSNQPQHF
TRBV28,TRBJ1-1,CASTLDRRMNTEAFF
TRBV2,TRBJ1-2,CASKDSGGYTF
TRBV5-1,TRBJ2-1,CASSLGPQGAGNEQFF
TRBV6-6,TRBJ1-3,CASSRESGNTIYF
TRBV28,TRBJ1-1,CASSTVGGSEAFF
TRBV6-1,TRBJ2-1,CASSEGSAGPRSEQFF
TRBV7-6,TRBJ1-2,CASSLPAGGTGTNYGYTF
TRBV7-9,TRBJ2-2,CASSEGQTEGGELFF
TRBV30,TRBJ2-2,CAWNQGRTTGELFF
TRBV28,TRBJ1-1,CASSRGREAFF
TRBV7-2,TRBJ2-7,CASSPSGSYEQYF
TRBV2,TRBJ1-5,CASSAIAFLSNQPQHF
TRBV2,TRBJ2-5,CASRPGTPQETQYF
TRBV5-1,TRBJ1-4,CASSLAMSDGEKLFF
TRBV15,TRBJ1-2,CATSRDGVGNGYTF
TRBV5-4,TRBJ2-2,CASTAGGTGELFF
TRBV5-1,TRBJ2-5,CASSPGGNGGETQYF
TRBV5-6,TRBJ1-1,CASSLAGGNTEAFF
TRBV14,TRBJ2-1,CASSHNPGLAGGPENEQFF
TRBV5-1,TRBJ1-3,CASSFGSSSGNTIYF
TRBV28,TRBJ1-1,CASTHGQHHTEAFF
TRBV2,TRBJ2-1,CASSGDTTGLNEQFF
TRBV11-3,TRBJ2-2,CASSLTANTGELFF
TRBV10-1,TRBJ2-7,CASSRTGNYEQYF
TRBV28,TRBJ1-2,CASGRTDGYTF
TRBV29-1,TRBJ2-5,CSVEDQGQGETQYF
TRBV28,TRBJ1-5,CASRGQPLSGQPQHF
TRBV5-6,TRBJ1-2,CASTAPTGPNYGYTF
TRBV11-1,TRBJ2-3,CASSPTTSGGPHGTQYF
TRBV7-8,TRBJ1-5,CASSLASRAGNQPQHF
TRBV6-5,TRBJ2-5,CASSSGGAVGETQYF
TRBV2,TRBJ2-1,CASSEWDEQFF
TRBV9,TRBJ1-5,CASSATGKGQPQHF
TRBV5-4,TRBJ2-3,CASRKQGTDTQYF
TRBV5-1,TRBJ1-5,CASSLEGSGQPQHF
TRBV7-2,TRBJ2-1,CASSSRLAGYNEQFF